The rows below give T cell receptor beta chains drawn from one sample of a study of radiation and T cells in renal cell carcinoma. Assay: immunoSEQ multiplex PCR; the TCRdb copy retains only in-frame clones and omits some. The sample includes fewer than 200,000 clones, about nine tenths of them seen just once. The specimen was blood, collected from a patient whose treatment included radiotherapy and nephrectomy. Receptor source: a woman aged 50 to 60 with renal cell carcinoma. CDR3s include the opening cysteine and the closing phenylalanine or tryptophan. Fields, in order: J gene, V gene, clone size, CDR3 length, D gene, CDR3 DNA, CDR3 protein. D genes are given only for firm matches. Clone size is shown for a subset of rows, as once, few, many or a class of expanded clone.

J gene: TRBJ2-5
V gene: TRBV21-1
clone size: NA
CDR3 length: 16
D gene: NA
CDR3 DNA: TGTGCCAGCAGCAAAGCAAAGAGGGCAACCCAAGAGACCCAGTACTTC
CDR3 protein: CASSKAKRATQETQYF

J gene: TRBJ2-3
V gene: TRBV5-1
clone size: NA
CDR3 length: 16
D gene: NA
CDR3 DNA: TGCGCCAGCAGCTTGGCCGGGGGCCGGGGGGCAGATACGCAGTATTTT
CDR3 protein: CASSLAGGRGADTQYF

J gene: TRBJ1-2
V gene: TRBV5-6
clone size: once
CDR3 length: 15
D gene: TRBD1
CDR3 DNA: TGTGCCAGCAGCCCCGGGACAGGGGTTAACTATGGCTACACCTTC
CDR3 protein: CASSPGTGVNYGYTF

J gene: TRBJ2-5
V gene: TRBV5-1
clone size: NA
CDR3 length: 15
D gene: TRBD1
CDR3 DNA: TGCGCCAGCAGCGCGCGGACAGGGAATCAAGAGACCCAGTACTTC
CDR3 protein: CASSARTGNQETQYF

J gene: TRBJ2-2
V gene: TRBV7-7
clone size: NA
CDR3 length: 17
D gene: TRBD2
CDR3 DNA: TGTGCTAGCAGCCCTTCCGCGGGGGGAGTGGGAACCGGGGAGCTGTTTTTT
CDR3 protein: CASSPSAGGVGTGELFF

J gene: TRBJ2-7
V gene: TRBV2
clone size: NA
CDR3 length: 13
D gene: TRBD1
CDR3 DNA: TGTGCCAGCAGGGGGACAGGGGCCCACGAGCAGTACTTC
CDR3 protein: CASRGTGAHEQYF

J gene: TRBJ1-2
V gene: TRBV7-2
clone size: NA
CDR3 length: 15
D gene: NA
CDR3 DNA: TGTGCCAGCAGCTTGGGCGCGGGCGTGGACTATGGCTACACCTTC
CDR3 protein: CASSLGAGVDYGYTF

J gene: TRBJ2-7
V gene: TRBV6-5
clone size: NA
CDR3 length: 15
D gene: NA
CDR3 DNA: TGTGCCAGCAGTACGCGCGGGACCCCCGGGTACGAGCAGTACTTC
CDR3 protein: CASSTRGTPGYEQYF

J gene: TRBJ1-2
V gene: TRBV15
clone size: NA
CDR3 length: 15
D gene: NA
CDR3 DNA: TGTGCCACCAGCCGCGGAGGACAGTCTTACTATGGCTACACCTTC
CDR3 protein: CATSRGGQSYYGYTF

J gene: TRBJ2-5
V gene: TRBV2
clone size: NA
CDR3 length: 14
D gene: NA
CDR3 DNA: TGTGCCAGCAGTTCAACAGGGCTTGTGAAGACCCAGTACTTC
CDR3 protein: CASSSTGLVKTQYF

J gene: TRBJ1-1
V gene: TRBV5-4
clone size: NA
CDR3 length: 16
D gene: NA
CDR3 DNA: TGTGCCAGCAGCTTGAAACCCGGACCGAGAAGGAATGAAGCTTTCTTT
CDR3 protein: CASSLKPGPRRNEAFF

J gene: TRBJ2-2
V gene: TRBV19
clone size: NA
CDR3 length: 13
D gene: NA
CDR3 DNA: TGTGCCAGTAGTATAACGCAGGCCGGGGAGCTGTTTTTT
CDR3 protein: CASSITQAGELFF

J gene: TRBJ1-1
V gene: TRBV7-9
clone size: NA
CDR3 length: 13
D gene: NA
CDR3 DNA: TGTGCCAGCAGCTCGAGGGCTACAGCTGAAGCTTTCTTT
CDR3 protein: CASSSRATAEAFF

J gene: TRBJ1-1
V gene: TRBV27
clone size: NA
CDR3 length: 16
D gene: NA
CDR3 DNA: TGTGCCAGCAGTTTATCGGGCACCCTCCTGAACACTGAAGCTTTCTTT
CDR3 protein: CASSLSGTLLNTEAFF

J gene: TRBJ1-4
V gene: TRBV15
clone size: NA
CDR3 length: 17
D gene: TRBD1
CDR3 DNA: TGTGCCACCAGCAGAGATTACAGGGGGCGCACTAATGAAAAACTGTTTTTT
CDR3 protein: CATSRDYRGRTNEKLFF

J gene: TRBJ1-5
V gene: TRBV19
clone size: NA
CDR3 length: 18
D gene: TRBD1
CDR3 DNA: TGTGCCAGTAGCCCCCAGGGGGACACCCAAGGTCGCAATCAGCCCCAGCATTTT
CDR3 protein: CASSPQGDTQGRNQPQHF

J gene: TRBJ2-2
V gene: TRBV5-8
clone size: NA
CDR3 length: 13
D gene: NA
CDR3 DNA: TGTGCCAGCAGCTTTGAGAACACCGGGGAGCTGTTTTTT
CDR3 protein: CASSFENTGELFF

J gene: TRBJ2-5
V gene: TRBV5-1
clone size: NA
CDR3 length: 13
D gene: NA
CDR3 DNA: TGCGCCAGCAGCTTCCCTGCGGAAGAGACCCAGTACTTC
CDR3 protein: CASSFPAEETQYF

J gene: TRBJ1-2
V gene: TRBV6-1
clone size: NA
CDR3 length: 13
D gene: NA
CDR3 DNA: NA
CDR3 protein: CASSPSVRGPGLF

J gene: TRBJ1-4
V gene: TRBV4-3
clone size: NA
CDR3 length: 15
D gene: TRBD1
CDR3 DNA: TGCGCCAGCAGCCACGACAGGGGATTCGGTGAAAAACTGTTTTTT
CDR3 protein: CASSHDRGFGEKLFF

J gene: TRBJ1-1
V gene: TRBV30
clone size: NA
CDR3 length: 13
D gene: TRBD1
CDR3 DNA: TGTGCCTGGAGGATCACAGGGGACACTGAAGCTTTCTTT
CDR3 protein: CAWRITGDTEAFF

J gene: TRBJ2-2
V gene: TRBV4-1
clone size: NA
CDR3 length: 17
D gene: TRBD1
CDR3 DNA: TGCGCCAGCAGCCAAGATCCGGGACAGGGAAACACCGGGGAGCTGTTTTTT
CDR3 protein: CASSQDPGQGNTGELFF

J gene: TRBJ1-2
V gene: TRBV9
clone size: once
CDR3 length: 14
D gene: TRBD1
CDR3 DNA: TGTGCCAGCAGCGTCAGGACAGGGGTCTATGGCTACACCTTC
CDR3 protein: CASSVRTGVYGYTF

J gene: TRBJ2-2
V gene: TRBV28
clone size: NA
CDR3 length: 16
D gene: TRBD1
CDR3 DNA: TGTGCCAGCACCCGACCCAGGGGGCTAAGTACCGGGGAGCTGTTTTTT
CDR3 protein: CASTRPRGLSTGELFF

J gene: TRBJ2-3
V gene: TRBV7-8
clone size: once
CDR3 length: 13
D gene: NA
CDR3 DNA: TGTGCCAGCAGCTCCCTGGGCACAGATACGCAGTATTTT
CDR3 protein: CASSSLGTDTQYF

J gene: TRBJ2-7
V gene: TRBV30
clone size: once
CDR3 length: 12
D gene: NA
CDR3 DNA: TGTGCCTGGAGTGTAAGCGTTTACGAGCAGTACTTC
CDR3 protein: CAWSVSVYEQYF

J gene: TRBJ1-2
V gene: TRBV2
clone size: NA
CDR3 length: 14
D gene: NA
CDR3 DNA: TGTGCCAGCAGTGCAATGCCGGGGGCGGGTGGCTACACCTTC
CDR3 protein: CASSAMPGAGGYTF

J gene: TRBJ1-2
V gene: TRBV19
clone size: NA
CDR3 length: 15
D gene: TRBD1
CDR3 DNA: TGTGCCAGTAGCCAGGACAGGGGGCAAGTTTGGGGCTACACCTTC
CDR3 protein: CASSQDRGQVWGYTF

J gene: TRBJ1-3
V gene: TRBV7-2
clone size: NA
CDR3 length: 14
D gene: NA
CDR3 DNA: TGTGCCAGCAGCTTAGATACCTTTGGAAACACCATATATTTT
CDR3 protein: CASSLDTFGNTIYF

J gene: TRBJ2-7
V gene: TRBV6-6
clone size: once
CDR3 length: 15
D gene: TRBD1
CDR3 DNA: TGTGCCAGCAGACGAACCGGACAGGGTTTACACGAGCAGTACTTC
CDR3 protein: CASRRTGQGLHEQYF

J gene: TRBJ1-5
V gene: TRBV28
clone size: once
CDR3 length: 15
D gene: NA
CDR3 DNA: TGTGCCAGCAGTTTCGGCGGGGAGGGTAATCAGCCCCAGCATTTT
CDR3 protein: CASSFGGEGNQPQHF

J gene: TRBJ2-2
V gene: TRBV19
clone size: once
CDR3 length: 18
D gene: TRBD2
CDR3 DNA: TGTGCCAGTACCTCCCCTGGGGGGGACTTCGCGAACACCGGGGAGCTGTTTTTT
CDR3 protein: CASTSPGGDFANTGELFF

J gene: TRBJ1-1
V gene: TRBV2
clone size: NA
CDR3 length: 14
D gene: NA
CDR3 DNA: TGTGCCAGCACCCTAGGGGCACCCCCCACTGAAGCTTTCTTT
CDR3 protein: CASTLGAPPTEAFF

J gene: TRBJ1-1
V gene: TRBV7-9
clone size: NA
CDR3 length: 16
D gene: NA
CDR3 DNA: TGTGCCAGCAGCTTGTCACCCGGGGACGGGAATACTGAAGCTTTCTTT
CDR3 protein: CASSLSPGDGNTEAFF

J gene: TRBJ2-7
V gene: TRBV15
clone size: NA
CDR3 length: 13
D gene: NA
CDR3 DNA: TGTGCCACCAGCAGAGATGAGGGCTACGAGCAGTACTTC
CDR3 protein: CATSRDEGYEQYF

J gene: TRBJ1-2
V gene: TRBV6-5
clone size: NA
CDR3 length: 15
D gene: TRBD1
CDR3 DNA: TGTGCCAGCAGTTTCGGGACAGGAGCTAACTATGGCTACACCTTC
CDR3 protein: CASSFGTGANYGYTF

J gene: TRBJ1-1
V gene: TRBV23-1
clone size: NA
CDR3 length: 18
D gene: NA
CDR3 DNA: TGCGCCAGCAGTCAAAAAGGGCAGAGGAGGTCGGGGAACACTGAAGCTTTCTTT
CDR3 protein: CASSQKGQRRSGNTEAFF

J gene: TRBJ2-3
V gene: TRBV9
clone size: once
CDR3 length: 14
D gene: TRBD2
CDR3 DNA: TGTGCCAGCAGGGGGCGGGGGAGCACAGATACGCAGTATTTT
CDR3 protein: CASRGRGSTDTQYF

J gene: TRBJ2-3
V gene: TRBV7-2
clone size: NA
CDR3 length: 13
D gene: NA
CDR3 DNA: TGTGCCAGCAGCCCCAGGGTTACAGATACGCAGTATTTT
CDR3 protein: CASSPRVTDTQYF

J gene: TRBJ2-6
V gene: TRBV5-4
clone size: NA
CDR3 length: 18
D gene: NA
CDR3 DNA: TGTGCCAGCAGCCCAAGGACAGGGAGGGGCTCTGGGGCCAACGTCCTGACTTTC
CDR3 protein: CASSPRTGRGSGANVLTF

J gene: TRBJ2-1
V gene: TRBV7-3
clone size: few
CDR3 length: 13
D gene: NA
CDR3 DNA: TGTGCCAGCAGCCCAACGGCGAATGGCGAGCAGTTCTTC
CDR3 protein: CASSPTANGEQFF

J gene: TRBJ2-7
V gene: TRBV6-5
clone size: NA
CDR3 length: 13
D gene: NA
CDR3 DNA: TGTGCCAGCGGATATTCCGGGTTCCACGAGCAGTACTTC
CDR3 protein: CASGYSGFHEQYF

J gene: TRBJ1-4
V gene: TRBV6-5
clone size: NA
CDR3 length: 14
D gene: NA
CDR3 DNA: TGTGCCAGCAGTTACCAAGGGCGCGACGGAAAACTGTTTTTT
CDR3 protein: CASSYQGRDGKLFF

J gene: TRBJ1-5
V gene: TRBV19
clone size: NA
CDR3 length: 16
D gene: TRBD1
CDR3 DNA: TGTGCCAGTAGTAGCCCGGGACAGCCTATTTCTCGTGGCCAGCATTTT
CDR3 protein: CASSSPGQPISRGQHF

J gene: TRBJ2-2
V gene: TRBV7-2
clone size: NA
CDR3 length: 14
D gene: NA
CDR3 DNA: TGTGCCAGCAGCTTATCCAGGGACACCGGGGAGCTGTTTTTT
CDR3 protein: CASSLSRDTGELFF

J gene: TRBJ1-2
V gene: TRBV4-3
clone size: NA
CDR3 length: 16
D gene: TRBD1
CDR3 DNA: TGCGCCAGCAGCCAAGGATACGGACAGGGAAACTATGGCTACACCTTC
CDR3 protein: CASSQGYGQGNYGYTF

J gene: TRBJ1-6
V gene: TRBV6-1
clone size: NA
CDR3 length: 14
D gene: NA
CDR3 DNA: TGTGCCAGCAACGATCCGGGGTTGAGTTCACCCCTCCACTTT
CDR3 protein: CASNDPGLSSPLHF